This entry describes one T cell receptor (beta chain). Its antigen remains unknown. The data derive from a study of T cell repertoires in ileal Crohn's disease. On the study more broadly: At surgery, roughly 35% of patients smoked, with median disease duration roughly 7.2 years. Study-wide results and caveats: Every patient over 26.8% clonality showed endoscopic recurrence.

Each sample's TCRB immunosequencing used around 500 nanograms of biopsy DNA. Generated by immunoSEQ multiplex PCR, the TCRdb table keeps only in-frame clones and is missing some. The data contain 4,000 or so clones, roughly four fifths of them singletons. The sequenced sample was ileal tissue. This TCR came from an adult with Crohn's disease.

The CDR3 bases are TGTGCCTGGAGTGGGGGAGGGGAAGGTCAGCCCCAGCATTTT. It translates to CAWSGGGEGQPQHF. This chain connects TRBV30 to TRBJ1-5; D is perhaps TRBD1 (5 bases). Per the germline V gene, CDR1 is GTSNPN and CDR2 is SVGIG (reference sequence). The CDR3 contains 14 residues. V was trimmed by 1 base and J by 6 bases, leaving 13 bases between them.